This entry describes one T cell receptor beta chain. The antigen remains unidentified. Per the germline V gene, CDR1 is LNHNV and CDR2 is YYDKDF (reference sequence). The CDR3 has 17 amino acids. V lost 2 bases, J lost 7 bases, and 15 bases stayed unmatched. Regulatory T cells were sorted as CD4+CD25hiCD127low/negative. The sample is drawn from a study of B cell selection in AIRE deficiency. Study conclusions and caveats: About 30.6% of healthy-shared Treg sequences were found among patient Tconv cells. Shared Treg sequences had shorter CDR3s, biased toward rearrangements with few non-templated insertions. Healthy Tconv contained about 35% of shared healthy Treg sequences; only TCRbeta sequenced. Of a few thousand shared Treg TCRbeta sequences, 30% to 35% were healthy-only, about 8.6% patient-only.

Method: immunoSEQ multiplex PCR; TCRdb's copy keeps in-frame clones and lacks some. The sample lists 15,000 to 20,000 clones, about 92% occurring once. The V call is TRBV15, the J call TRBJ2-3; 7 bases map to TRBD2. This sequence originates from a human donor in good health. The sample was CD4+CD25+ Tregs sorted from PBMCs. The CDR3 reads CATSRKGGRVAQYTQYF. For the CDR3, the DNA is TGTGCCACCAGCAGAAAGGGAGGGCGGGTAGCACAATATACGCAGTATTTT.